This T cell receptor (beta chain) was obtained from a study of radiation and T cells in renal cell carcinoma (dated by TCRdb to the early 2020s). Broadly, across the study: In total, 50 to 55 samples underwent TCR beta sequencing: approximately 25 tumors plus 27 peripheral blood samples. In the 53 samples combined, some 4 million unique CDR3 nucleotide sequences were found, encoding roughly 2,500,000 unique CDR3 amino acid sequences. The last blood draw happened 4 weeks after radiation, timed to coincide with nephrectomy. On the study overall, not on this receptor specifically: An increase in top tumor clonotypes in blood was observed from baseline to 2 weeks post-radiation, followed by contraction by 4 weeks, which was taken to suggest transient expansion of tumor-resident clones. Changes in the blood repertoire were not tracked past 4 weeks after treatment. Because pretreatment tumor biopsies were not available, the baseline intratumoral presence of clonotypes could not be determined. With a single-armed trial design, the study had no way to address how radiation dose or scheduling affects the TCR repertoire.

What the time point label conveys for this sample: blood 4 weeks post-SBRT, at nephrectomy. The treatment or condition label here, explained by the study, means: 15 Gy SBRT to primary tumor, nephrectomy 4 weeks later. Samples came from a clinical trial, in which primary renal cell carcinomas received 15 Gy stereotactic body radiation therapy followed by nephrectomy 4 weeks later. To track tumor-enriched clonotypes, serial peripheral blood was sampled from radiation-treated patients at baseline and at 2 weeks and 4 weeks after SBRT. Renal cell carcinoma with clear cell pathology was present in all patients. The QIAamp DNA Blood Mini Kit (Qiagen) was used to prepare genomic DNA for TCR sequencing. The analyses included just those samples that passed every quality control check. Via the germline V gene, CDR1 is MNHNS and CDR2 SASEGT. V is cut by 3 bases and J by 8 bases, and the space between the germline ends is 13 bases. Including the terminal cysteine and phenylalanine, the CDR3 comprises 13 residues. Of the read, only the CDR3 DNA is kept; its 39 bases are in frame from base 1.

TCR beta libraries were generated from genomic DNA with the immunoSEQ kit, following the manufacturer's recommendations. To prepare the libraries, a first multiplex PCR with proprietary primers was run, followed by a second PCR that added unique barcodes, and a bead cleanup was done after each round. Each sample batch included a kit-provided positive control reaction and a negative control reaction. The final libraries were assessed on an Agilent 4200 TapeStation D1000 ScreenTape, pooled by volume, and quantified by qPCR. An Illumina NextSeq500 fitted with a MidOutput 150-cycle cartridge performed the sequencing, running 156 Read1 cycles and 15 Index1 cycles with the kit's custom primers. The pooled library was loaded at 0.8 to 1 pM, and around 22% PhiX control was spiked in. On the authors' methods: Vendor-processed data were analyzed in R, with a clonotype defined as all T cells sharing the same CDR3 nucleotide sequence. In the clone abundance analyses, frequencies in each sample were normalized to that sample's 10,000 most abundant clones. Public T cell clones, averaging fewer than five per sample, were removed before analysis. Tumor-enriched and baseline blood-enriched clonotypes were defined by at least a 32-fold difference in abundance between compartments. Clonotypes expanded or contracted between blood time points were identified with a beta-binomial differential abundance model. Tumor-blood repertoire similarity was measured with the Baroni-Urbani and Buser coefficient, and group comparisons used two-tailed Wilcoxon tests in R. TCRdb obtained this table from immuneACCESS and retained in-frame rearrangements with V and J assigned. These tables miss some clones; where compared with another copy, unresolved V genes account for less than half of the shortfall, and the remainder is unexplained. V, J and clone size reflect that table, while D and trimming were determined from the DNA. The sample data list tens of thousands of clones, and 80% to 90% of these were observed just once. Jointly, the top ten make up roughly 5.4% of the sample.

This clone was counted only a few times. No cognate antigen has been identified for it. No quality values exist for individual bases; no much larger clone is one base distant. The rearranged chain carries TRBV6-1 and TRBJ1-1; TRBD1 might be the D gene, on 5 matching bases. The source material was blood, sampled from a patient whose treatment included radiotherapy and nephrectomy. The sequence derives from a woman between 65 and 79 years old with renal cell carcinoma. The sequenced DNA: TGTGCCAGCAGTGAGGCGGGTCAGGGAGAAGCTTTCTTT. It encodes CASSEAGQGEAFF.